The rows below give T cell receptor beta chains drawn from one sample of a study of OX40 agonist ivuxolimab in advanced cancers. Profiled with immunoSEQ multiplex PCR; TCRdb holds only in-frame clones, not every one. The sample shows over 65,000 clones, about four fifths of them seen only once. The material was CD4+ or CD8+ T cells sorted from blood, obtained in a trial of the OX40 agonist ivuxolimab. The source is an adult with an advanced solid tumor such as melanoma, head and neck, liver or kidney cancer. Each CDR3 is given with its conserved first and last residue. The D gene is left open where the match is weak. For some rows the clone size is stated as once, few or many, or as a class when expanded; others skip it.

CDR3nt,CDR3aa,v_gene,d_gene,j_gene,abundance
TGTGCCAGCAGTTACTCCATGGGGAGAAGCACTGAAGCTTTCTTT,CASSYSMGRSTEAFF,TRBV6-5,.,TRBJ1-1,once
TGTGCCAGCAGTGGGGGATCGGGACTAGCGGGAGGGTACGAGCAGTACTTC,CASSGGSGLAGGYEQYF,TRBV2,TRBD2,TRBJ2-7,.
TGCGCCAGCAGCTTCGTCCCAGGGACTAGCGGGCCCGGGGAGCTGTTTTTT,CASSFVPGTSGPGELFF,TRBV5-1,TRBD2,TRBJ2-2,.
TGTGCCAGTAGTACGGGACTAGCGATGGGAGAGACCCAGTACTTC,CASSTGLAMGETQYF,TRBV19,TRBD2,TRBJ2-5,.
TGCGCCAGCAGCTTTTTGAACACTGAAGCTTTCTTT,CASSFLNTEAFF,TRBV4-3,.,TRBJ1-1,few
TGTGCCAGCAGAGAAGGATTGCTCTACGAGCAGTACTTC,CASREGLLYEQYF,TRBV6-1,.,TRBJ2-7,few
TGTGCCAGCAGCTTATTGGGGGGAGGAGAGACCCAGTACTTC,CASSLLGGGETQYF,TRBV7-2,.,TRBJ2-5,.
.,CASSQDLTFGSGYTF,TRBV4-3,.,TRBJ1-2,.
TGTGCCAGCAGTGAATACGGAGGGAGGGATCAAGCTTTCTTT,CASSEYGGRDQAFF,TRBV25-1,.,TRBJ1-1,.
TGCGCCAGCAGCTTGGGGCTAGCGGGAGGAGGAGAGACCCAGTACTTC,CASSLGLAGGGETQYF,TRBV5-1,TRBD2,TRBJ2-5,.
TGCGCCAGCAGCCCAGGGACAGGGTCTAGCACCGGGGAGCTGTTTTTT,CASSPGTGSSTGELFF,TRBV5-1,TRBD1,TRBJ2-2,.
TGCAGTGCTAGGGACGGAGAGACCCAGTACTTC,CSARDGETQYF,TRBV20-1,.,TRBJ2-5,.
TGTGCCAGCAGCTTGGACCTACAGGGGGCCTATGGCTACACCTTC,CASSLDLQGAYGYTF,TRBV5-4,TRBD1,TRBJ1-2,once
TGTGCCAGCAGCGTAGGTGGCACCAACACCGGGGAGCTGTTTTTT,CASSVGGTNTGELFF,TRBV9,.,TRBJ2-2,once
TGTGCCAGCAGCTTAGATAGTGTCTGGGAGCAGTACAATGAGCAGTTCTTC,CASSLDSVWEQYNEQFF,TRBV7-6,.,TRBJ2-1,.
TGTGCCAGCAGTTTCGGGGAAGTAAAGCTAAACTATGGCTACACCTTC,CASSFGEVKLNYGYTF,TRBV7-2,.,TRBJ1-2,.
TGCGCCAGCAGCCAAGGTATGGCAGCAGGGTCCAAAAACATTCAGTACTTC,CASSQGMAAGSKNIQYF,TRBV4-3,.,TRBJ2-4,.
TGTGCCAGCAGTCTAACCATAGGGGGTAGTACCTTC,CASSLTIGGSTF,TRBV28,.,TRBJ1-2,once
TGTGCCAGCAGCTCCTTAGCGGGAGGGATCAGTGAGCAGTTCTTC,CASSSLAGGISEQFF,TRBV7-3,TRBD2,TRBJ2-1,.
TGCAGCGTTCACACCGACAGGGGTCCCTTTGGCTACACCTTC,CSVHTDRGPFGYTF,TRBV29-1,TRBD1,TRBJ1-2,few
TGTGCCAGCAGTTTCAGGTTTGGGCGGGAGAACCAAGAGACCCAGTACTTC,CASSFRFGRENQETQYF,TRBV28,TRBD2,TRBJ2-5,.
TGCGCCAGCAGCTTGTGGCCCCAAGAGACCCAGTACTTC,CASSLWPQETQYF,TRBV5-1,.,TRBJ2-5,.
TGCGCCAGCAGCTCCGGACCCCTCGCCGGGGAGCTGTTTTTT,CASSSGPLAGELFF,TRBV5-1,.,TRBJ2-2,.
TGTGCCAGCTCACCACCGCTCGCAGCGGGGCCTAACAATGAGCAGTTCTTC,CASSPPLAAGPNNEQFF,TRBV18,TRBD2,TRBJ2-1,once
TGTGCCAGCAGCTTAAGCCGGGAGACCCAGTACTTC,CASSLSRETQYF,TRBV7-2,.,TRBJ2-5,.
TGTGCCAGCAGCCAGAATGCCTACAGGGTCGGGGGCACAGATACGCAGTATTTT,CASSQNAYRVGGTDTQYF,TRBV7-2,.,TRBJ2-3,.
TGTGCCAGCAGCTTGATTGAGAGGAACACTGAAGCTTTCTTT,CASSLIERNTEAFF,TRBV5-6,.,TRBJ1-1,.
TGTGCCAGCAGCCACCGGGACAGGGAGTATTTT,CASSHRDREYF,TRBV11-2,TRBD1,TRBJ2-3,once
TGCAGCGTTGCCGGCAGGCAGGACACTGAAGCTTTCTTT,CSVAGRQDTEAFF,TRBV29-1,.,TRBJ1-1,many